This TCR beta chain was sequenced during a study of metastatic and nonmetastatic thyroid tumors. As for the study in general: Repertoires were compared across blood and tumor or nodule tissue from malignant and benign thyroid patients.

In the source study's methods: To classify distant metastasis in papillary thyroid cancer, a model was built from CDR3 differences across clinicopathological groups. Via MiXCR, TCRdb re-called the PCR reads. TCRdb, not the original authors, processed these V and J calls. The table shows roughly 93,000 clones, with 12% occurring only once. Thyroid surgery had not been preceded by any treatment in any patient. The sample holds many counts of this clone. Its antigen is undetermined. Study observations and caveats: Malignant tumors reportedly showed significantly higher TCR beta diversity than benign nodules in both blood and tumor.

This CDR3 contains 14 residues. With 3 bases removed from V and 5 bases from J, the gap between germline ends came to 13 bases. From germline, CDR1 is DFQATT and CDR2 SNEGSKA (reference sequence). Material: blood. The TCR was taken from a female donor with papillary thyroid cancer or a benign thyroid nodule (not recorded which). Some clones in this sample may be carry-over from other donors' samples. This rearrangement joins TRBV20-1 to TRBJ1-4; D gene unclear. DNA of the CDR3: TGCAGTGCTAGGGGCGGGCAGATGAATGAAAAACTGTTTTTT. Translating it yields CSARGGQMNEKLFF.